This is a list of T cell receptor beta chains from one sample in a study of blood T cell repertoires in COVID-19. Measured with immunoSEQ multiplex PCR; TCRdb has only the in-frame clones, and not every one. The repertoire has roughly 100,000 clones, 76% of them found once; the top ten carry about 6.5%. The sequencing sample was made of peripheral blood. These TCRs come from a man between 65 and 85 years old with acute or convalescent COVID-19. CDR3s leave out the opening cysteine and the closing phenylalanine or tryptophan. The order of the fields is V gene, J gene, CDR3 protein.

V gene: TRBV5-1; J gene: TRBJ2-5; CDR3 protein: ASSLTISQGEETQY
V gene: TRBV27; J gene: TRBJ2-3; CDR3 protein: ASSSRQEKTDTQY
V gene: TRBV19; J gene: TRBJ1-5; CDR3 protein: ASSVVVRGNQPQH
V gene: TRBV5-1; J gene: TRBJ2-3; CDR3 protein: ASSFSLSTDTQY
V gene: TRBV12-3/TRBV12-4; J gene: TRBJ1-1; CDR3 protein: ASSRFFNTEAF
V gene: TRBV19; J gene: TRBJ2-5; CDR3 protein: ASSITGGGRETQY
V gene: TRBV19; J gene: TRBJ1-1; CDR3 protein: ASSLRNTEAF
V gene: TRBV30; J gene: TRBJ1-5; CDR3 protein: AWSDNSQISNQPQH
V gene: TRBV27; J gene: TRBJ2-3; CDR3 protein: ASSTYDRRTKY
V gene: TRBV5-6; J gene: TRBJ2-1; CDR3 protein: ASSSEDRSSYNEQF